The source of this T cell receptor beta chain is a study of PD-L1 blockade in urothelial cancer. Study-level information: The authors examined blood 3 weeks (second dose) and 6 weeks after treatment start.

The assay was immunoSEQ multiplex PCR, and TCRdb's table has in-frame clones only and misses some. The repertoire includes some 89,000 clones, 70% to 90% of them detected once, and around 14% sits in the top ten. Indicated time point: pretreatment peripheral blood. All patients carried locally advanced or metastatic urothelial carcinoma. Patients yielded 1 to 8 samples each, pretreatment and on-treatment. The sample consisted of PBMCs, taken around atezolizumab (anti-PD-L1) treatment. This receptor was obtained from a man in his 60s with urothelial cancer.

CDR3 amino acids: CASSIPQGNTEAFF. DNA for the CDR3: TGTGCCAGTAGTATCCCACAGGGTAACACTGAAGCTTTCTTT. The chain is built from TRBV19 and TRBJ1-1; D is perhaps TRBD1 (6 bases). Germline V gene data show CDR1 as LNHDA and CDR2 as SQIVND (reference sequence). With 3 bases removed from V and 2 bases from J, the gap between germline ends came to 10 bases. There are 14 residues in the CDR3.